Shown below are 17 T cell receptor beta chains from a single sample sequenced in a study of shared clonotypes between healthy human individuals. Libraries were prepared by immunoSEQ multiplex PCR; TCRdb keeps only in-frame clonotypes and omits some of them. The sample lists about 230,000 clones, under 80% occurring once. What was sequenced was memory CD4+ T cells sorted from blood. This sample's subset: CD45RA-negative fraction. All receptors derive from a man in his thirties or forties in good health.

The chain combines TRBV15 with TRBJ1-5; no clear D. Germline V lookup: CDR1 LNHNV, CDR2 YYDKDF (reference sequence). This CDR3 spans 13 amino acids. V was clipped by 2 bases and J by 5 bases, with 7 bases between them. In DNA form, the CDR3 reads TGTGCCACCAGCAGACGATTAGATCAGCCCCAGCATTTT. Protein sequence: CATSRRLDQPQHF.

This clone was recorded only once. The CDR3 protein is CASSHPWGSGANVLTF. The CDR3 DNA is TGTGCCAGCAGCCACCCTTGGGGGTCTGGGGCCAACGTCCTGACTTTC. The chain uses TRBV14 and TRBJ2-6; D possibly uses TRBD1 or TRBD2 (5 bases each). V dropped 3 bases and J dropped 1 base, with 10 bases sitting between them. CDR1 SGHDN and CDR2 FVKESK come from the germline V gene. The CDR3 contains 16 residues. The entire variable domain, with the rest obtained from reference TRBV14 and TRBJ2-6, is as follows: EAGVTQFPSHSVIEKGQTVTLRCDPISGHDNLYWYRRVMGKEIKFLLHFVKESKQDESGMPNNRFLAERTGGTYSTLKVQPAELEDSGVYFCASSHPWGSGANVLTFGAGSRLTVL.

The chain recombines TRBV5-4 with TRBJ2-7, with TRBD2 identical over 11 bases. The CDR3 runs 15 residues. Germline values: CDR1 SGHNT, CDR2 YYREEE (reference sequence). J was trimmed by 2 bases and V by 3 bases; bases with no gene match: 4. CDR3 residues: CASSWGTSGPYEQYF. The CDR3 DNA follows: TGTGCCAGCAGCTGGGGGACTAGCGGCCCCTACGAGCAGTACTTC.

In this sample, this clone turned up a few times. The V and J genes are TRBV9 and TRBJ2-5; D is undetermined. V lost 3 bases to trimming and J lost 1 base, with 10 bases between them. This CDR3 has 14 residues. CDR1 is SGDLS, CDR2 YYNGEE, per germline. The CDR3 DNA follows: TGTGCCAGCAGCGCGGACCTTGCCCAAGAGACCCAGTACTTC. This encodes CASSADLAQETQYF.

The gene calls are TRBV21-1 and TRBJ2-7. TRBV21-1 is tagged as a pseudogene. This CDR3 is 16 amino acids long. CDR3 residues: CASSKRWADSSYEQYF. CDR3 coding DNA: TGTGCCAGCAGTAAAAGGTGGGCGGATAGCTCCTACGAGCAGTACTTC.

The CDR3 here is CASSLGGSSSYEQYF. As DNA, the CDR3 is TGTGCCAGCAGCTTAGGAGGGAGCTCCTCCTACGAGCAGTACTTC. The rearrangement uses TRBV11-2 and TRBJ2-7; the D gene is possibly TRBD2 (5 bases). Germline loops: CDR1 SGHAT, CDR2 FQNNGV. The V end was cut by 1 base, the J end by 0 bases, with 10 bases between. CDR3 size: 15 residues. Combining the CDR3 with reference TRBV11-2 and TRBJ2-7 gives the whole variable domain EAGVAQSPRYKIIEKRQSVAFWCNPISGHATLYWYQQILGQGPKLLIQFQNNGVVDDSQLPKDRFSAERLKGVDSTLKIQPAKLEDSAVYLCASSLGGSSSYEQYFGPGTRLTVT.

This clone was seen more than once but under ten times. The sample carries other DNA sequences with the same CDR3. This chain joins TRBV6-4 and TRBJ2-1, with D uncertain. The CDR3 is 15 residues long. Germline CDR1 and CDR2: MRHNA and SNTAGT. Trimming shortened V by 0 bases and J by 0 bases, and 6 bases separated the two germline ends. CDR3 DNA: TGTGCCAGCAGTGACTCTGCAGGCTCCTACAATGAGCAGTTCTTC. As protein: CASSDSAGSYNEQFF.

This chain links TRBV18 with TRBJ2-4; D is possibly TRBD1 or TRBD2 (5 bases each). Germline CDR1 is KGHSH and CDR2 is LQKENI. This CDR3 is built from 16 residues. V shed 3 bases and J shed 4 bases, with 16 bases lying between them. The DNA for the CDR3 is TGTGCCAGCTCACCGGTGAGGGGTAGTGCTAAAAACATTCAGTACTTC. Translating gives CASSPVRGSAKNIQYF.

The chain links TRBV5-1 to TRBJ2-7; the D gene is possibly TRBD2 (5 bases). Germline V gene sequence: CDR1 SGHRS, CDR2 YFSETQ. The CDR3 sequence is 12 residues long. Trimming took 4 bases from V and 5 from J, leaving 10 bases between them. CDR3 in DNA: TGCGCCAGCAGCCGGACTTTTGACGAGCAGTACTTC. Its protein product is CASSRTFDEQYF. Full variable domain (rest looked up from reference TRBV5-1 and TRBJ2-7): KAGVTQTPRYLIKTRGQQVTLSCSPISGHRSVSWYQQTPGQGLQFLFEYFSETQRNKGNFPGRFSGRQFSNSRSEMNVSTLELGDSALYLCASSRTFDEQYFGPGTRLTVT.

The chain recombines TRBV5-4 with TRBJ1-1; D remains ambiguous. Trimming removed 0 bases at V and 0 bases at J, with 3 bases between. The CDR3 totals 13 residues. From germline, CDR1 is SGHNT and CDR2 YYREEE (reference sequence). The CDR3, as DNA: TGTGCCAGCAGCTTGGAATTGAACACTGAAGCTTTCTTT. Translating it yields CASSLELNTEAFF.

This rearrangement joins TRBV6-6 to TRBJ1-1, with 8 nucleotides matching TRBD1. Germline lookup yields CDR1 MNHNY and CDR2 SVGAGI (reference sequence). This CDR3 has 15 residues. The junction had 6 bases not matched to a gene; V was cut back by 5 bases and J by 1 base. CDR3 in amino acids: CASSNPGQENTEAFF. Here the CDR3 DNA reads TGTGCCAGCAGTAACCCGGGACAGGAGAACACTGAAGCTTTCTTT.

V gene TRBV10-1 combines with J gene TRBJ2-3; TRBD2 agrees at 7 bases. From germline, CDR1 is WNHNN and CDR2 SYGVQD (reference sequence). The V segment lost 0 bases and the J segment 4 bases; nucleotides outside the gene matches: 7. The CDR3 has 16 amino acids. CDR3 nucleotide sequence: TGCGCCAGCAGTGAGTCGTCGGGAGGTAGATCAGATACGCAGTATTTT. This encodes CASSESSGGRSDTQYF.

The V and J genes are TRBV28 and TRBJ2-7, with 14 bases matching TRBD2. The CDR3 has 18 amino acids. V shed 4 bases, J shed 5 bases, and the junction held 13 bases outside the gene matches. Germline V gene sequence: CDR1 MDHEN, CDR2 SYDVKM. The chain's CDR3 is CASSYPTGLAGVSNEQYF. DNA for the CDR3: TGTGCCAGCAGTTACCCTACGGGACTAGCGGGAGTCAGCAACGAGCAGTACTTC.

This clone was observed once. The chain joins TRBV2 to TRBJ2-5, with D possibly TRBD1 on 6 matching bases. This CDR3 has 12 amino acids. Germline loops: CDR1 SNHLY, CDR2 FYNNEI. Trimming shortened V by 4 bases and J by 5 bases, and 8 bases separated the two germline ends. The CDR3 region is CASSGDTETQYF. In nucleotides, the CDR3 is TGTGCCAGCAGTGGGGACACGGAGACCCAGTACTTC.

The CDR3 spells CASSLVSGANTEAFF. As DNA, the CDR3 is TGTGCCAGCAGCTTAGTGAGTGGGGCGAACACTGAAGCTTTCTTT. The chain couples TRBV7-9 to TRBJ1-1, with D maybe TRBD1 (5 bases). V lost 1 base and J lost 1, with 10 bases in between. The CDR3 sequence is 15 residues long. Germline CDR1 is SEHNR and CDR2 is FQNEAQ (reference sequence).

The chain recombines TRBV18 with TRBJ2-7; the D is unclear. Trimming removed 3 bases from V and 2 bases from J, with 11 bases in between. The germline gives CDR1 KGHSH, CDR2 LQKENI. CDR3 length: 14 amino acids. The CDR3 sequence is CASSPGRIPYEQYF. CDR3 nucleotides: TGTGCCAGCTCACCTGGACGGATCCCCTACGAGCAGTACTTC.

The chain carries TRBV30 and TRBJ1-2; perhaps TRBD1 as D (6 bases). Between the trimmed V and J ends, which lost 2 bases and 4 bases, there was a span of 17 bases. In germline, CDR1 is GTSNPN, CDR2 SVGIG (reference sequence). The CDR3 has 15 residues. CDR3 nucleotides: TGTGCCTGGAGTCTAAATATAGGACAGATCTATGGCTACACCTTC. Encoded protein: CAWSLNIGQIYGYTF.